This T cell receptor (beta chain) was identified during a study of blood T cell repertoires in COVID-19. Study details: Italy, Spain and the United States were the sources of the convalescent and acute COVID-19 samples.

Here immunoSEQ multiplex PCR was the method, and the copy in TCRdb shows in-frame clones only, minus some. Among about 240,000 clones listed, roughly 80% were seen once. The CDR3 totals 14 residues. The germline V gene encodes CDR1 KGHSH and CDR2 LQKENI. Between the trimmed V and J ends, which lost 5 bases and 0 bases, there was a span of 8 bases. The specimen was peripheral blood. The chain has TRBV18 and TRBJ1-5; D perhaps matches TRBD1 (5 bases). This TCR was recovered from a woman aged 80 or older with COVID-19, enrolled during active disease. CDR3 sequence: CASSAGYSNQPQHF. CDR3 sequence (DNA): TGTGCCAGCTCAGCAGGGTATAGCAATCAGCCCCAGCATTTT.